The entry below describes one TCR beta chain. The data are from a study of blood T cell repertoires in COVID-19. The repertoire was sequenced with immunoSEQ multiplex PCR; TCRdb's copy has only in-frame clones and lacks some. Of 360,000 or so clones in the sample, approximately 84% were seen once. The V end was cut by 0 bases, the J end by 4 bases, with 3 bases between. The CDR3 loop spans 13 amino acids. Germline V CDR1 and CDR2: SGHAT, FQNNGV. This clonotype was obtained from a woman aged 25 to 39 who had recovered from COVID-19. The source material was PBMCs or T cells enriched from blood (not recorded which). The V gene is TRBV11-2, the J gene TRBJ2-2; no definite D call. The CDR3 loop reads CASSLERTGELFF. Here the CDR3 DNA reads TGTGCCAGCAGCTTAGAGCGCACCGGGGAGCTGTTTTTT. Using reference TRBV11-2 and TRBJ2-2 for the parts outside the CDR3, the full variable domain is EAGVAQSPRYKIIEKRQSVAFWCNPISGHATLYWYQQILGQGPKLLIQFQNNGVVDDSQLPKDRFSAERLKGVDSTLKIQPAKLEDSAVYLCASSLERTGELFFGEGSRLTVL.